These T cell receptor beta chains were read from a single sample in a study of blood T cell repertoires in COVID-19. Clones were sequenced by immunoSEQ multiplex PCR, and TCRdb holds only the in-frame ones, with some missing. The repertoire consists of about 220,000 clones, with about 86% occurring once and the leading ten covering approximately 1.3%. The source material was PBMCs or T cells enriched from blood (not recorded which). These receptors were taken from a woman aged 40 to 49 with acute COVID-19. The CDR3 runs from the conserved cysteine through the conserved F or W. The D gene is left open where the match is weak. The size field is filled for only some rows; it gives once, few, many or a size class.

DNA: TGCGCCAGCAGCTTGGCCTTCGCACGGGGCTACGAGCAGTACTTC; CDR3: CASSLAFARGYEQYF; size: .; J: TRBJ2-7; V: TRBV5-1; D: .
DNA: TGTGCCACTGAGGACAGAAATGGAAACACCATATATTTT; CDR3: CATEDRNGNTIYF; size: .; J: TRBJ1-3; V: TRBV28; D: .
DNA: TGCGCCAGCAGCCAAGCGATGACTAGCGGCGGAAAGAACAATGAGCAGTTCTTC; CDR3: CASSQAMTSGGKNNEQFF; size: few; J: TRBJ2-1; V: TRBV4-3; D: TRBD2
DNA: TGTGCCAGCAGCCCCCGGGGGGGTTTGAACACTGAAGCTTTCTTT; CDR3: CASSPRGGLNTEAFF; size: .; J: TRBJ1-1; V: TRBV7-8; D: .
DNA: TGTGCCAGCAGCTTAGGCAACAGGGGGCCCGCAGATACGCAGTATTTT; CDR3: CASSLGNRGPADTQYF; size: .; J: TRBJ2-3; V: TRBV11-2; D: TRBD1
DNA: TGTGCCAGCAGTTCCGGGACAGGGGTCATGAACACTGAAGCTTTCTTT; CDR3: CASSSGTGVMNTEAFF; size: .; J: TRBJ1-1; V: TRBV27; D: TRBD1
DNA: TGTGCCAGCGGAATCAGGACAGGGTCTAATGAGCAGTTCTTC; CDR3: CASGIRTGSNEQFF; size: .; J: TRBJ2-1; V: TRBV28; D: TRBD1
DNA: TGCGCCAGCAGCTTGGTTGGGCAGGGGAGCGATGAGCAGTTCTTC; CDR3: CASSLVGQGSDEQFF; size: .; J: TRBJ2-1; V: TRBV5-1; D: .
DNA: TGTGCCAGCAGCTTAGCCCAAAATTCACCCCTCCACTTT; CDR3: CASSLAQNSPLHF; size: few; J: TRBJ1-6; V: TRBV7-8; D: .
DNA: TGTGCCAGTAGTAGGGGCCTAAATTCACCCCTCCACTTT; CDR3: CASSRGLNSPLHF; size: .; J: TRBJ1-6; V: TRBV19; D: .
DNA: TGTGCCAGCAGCTTAGCGGGTGGGCCGAGGGATTTT; CDR3: CASSLAGGPRDF; size: .; J: TRBJ1-3; V: TRBV7-8; D: .
DNA: TGTGCCAGCAGCTCGACAGGGTTGAGTTACGAGCAGTACTTC; CDR3: CASSSTGLSYEQYF; size: .; J: TRBJ2-7; V: TRBV3-1/TRBV3-2; D: TRBD1
DNA: TGTGCCAGCAGTAGAGGGAGTAGGGACTACGAGCAGTACTTC; CDR3: CASSRGSRDYEQYF; size: .; J: TRBJ2-7; V: TRBV27; D: .
DNA: TGTGCCTGGAGTGGGGAGTACACAGATACGCAGTATTTT; CDR3: CAWSGEYTDTQYF; size: .; J: TRBJ2-3; V: TRBV30; D: .